Shown below are 23 T cell receptor beta chains from a single sample sequenced in a study of beta chain features in type 1 diabetes. The study, taken as a whole, reports: TCRB CDR3s from Type 1 diabetes patients were moderately but significantly shorter in all four CD4+ subsets.

Their antigen targets remain unknown. All of the isolated RNA was reverse transcribed, so expressed TCRB transcripts were sequenced. Sequenced by immunoSEQ multiplex PCR; TCRdb stores in-frame clones only, minus some. The sample has about 700,000 clones, around an eighth seen once. Sequenced material: naive CD4+ T cells from blood. These receptors came from a man aged 18 to 30 with type 1 diabetes.

The V and J genes are TRBV5-1 and TRBJ2-7; no clear D gene. The CDR3 loop spans 14 amino acids. V dropped 4 bases and J dropped 4 bases, with 15 bases sitting between them. CDR1 and CDR2 from the germline V gene are SGHRS and YFSETQ. The CDR3 protein is CASSGQDGPYEQYF. Written as DNA, the CDR3 is TGCGCCAGCAGCGGGCAGGACGGGCCATACGAGCAGTACTTC.

Regarding this clone: Other DNA sequences within the sample encode an identical CDR3. The chain recombines TRBV18 with TRBJ2-7, with TRBD1 matching over 9 bases. Germline lookup yields CDR1 KGHSH and CDR2 LQKENI. Trimming removed 3 bases from V and 0 bases from J; junction bases left unmatched: 3. The CDR3 is 15 amino acids. CDR3 region: CASSPPGQGSYEQYF. The CDR3 DNA reads TGTGCCAGCTCACCTCCGGGACAGGGCTCCTACGAGCAGTACTTC.

The chain employs TRBV4-1 and TRBJ1-2; D is undetermined. Germline V gene data show CDR1 as MGHRA and CDR2 as YSYEKL. This CDR3 region has 13 residues. Trimming stripped 1 base from V and 2 bases from J, with 5 bases between. CDR3 residues: CASSQGENYGYTF. The CDR3 region has the DNA TGCGCCAGCAGCCAAGGGGAGAACTATGGCTACACCTTC.

The gene calls are TRBV18 and TRBJ2-4; the match to TRBD1 covers 10 bases. Trimming at V came to 3 bases and at J to 7 bases, leaving 3 bases not matched to a gene. Germline CDR1 is KGHSH and CDR2 is LQKENI. CDR3 length equals 14 residues. Written as DNA, the CDR3 is TGTGCCAGCTCACCGGGACAGGGGTCGAACATTCAGTACTTC. This encodes CASSPGQGSNIQYF.

This clone showed up just a few times. The gene calls are TRBV6-6 and TRBJ1-2; D remains ambiguous. This CDR3 is built from 12 residues. Germline CDR1 MNHNY, CDR2 SVGAGI (reference sequence). Deletions cut 5 bases from V and 8 bases from J, with 12 bases between. The CDR3 bases are TGTGCCAGCAGTCCCCCGTCACGAGGCTACACCTTC. Translated: CASSPPSRGYTF.

This rearrangement joins TRBV19 to TRBJ2-2; 7 bases fit TRBD1. Germline V gene lookup returns CDR1 LNHDA and CDR2 SQIVND (reference sequence). The CDR3 is 17 residues long. J was trimmed by 2 bases and V by 3 bases; bases with no gene match: 9. CDR3 in amino acids: CASSIGSRQGNTGELFF. In DNA form, the CDR3 reads TGTGCCAGTAGTATTGGGTCGAGACAGGGAAACACCGGGGAGCTGTTTTTT.

This clone appeared a few times. The chain joins TRBV9 to TRBJ1-2; TRBD1 agrees at 8 bases. The junction had 7 bases not matched to a gene; V was cut back by 3 bases and J by 0 bases. CDR3 size: 16 residues. CDR1 and CDR2 from the germline V gene are SGDLS and YYNGEE. The CDR3 DNA is TGTGCCAGCAGCGCACAGAGGGGACAGGCTAACTATGGCTACACCTTC. It encodes CASSAQRGQANYGYTF.

This clone was detected a few times. V is TRBV29-1 and J is TRBJ2-1, with 10 bases aligning to TRBD2. V lost 7 bases to trimming and J lost 3 bases; unmatched junction nucleotides: 6. The CDR3 is made up of 14 amino acids. In germline, CDR1 is SQVTM, CDR2 ANQGSEA. The CDR3 loop is CSGLSGGFYNEQFF. CDR3 bases: TGCAGCGGGCTTAGCGGGGGGTTCTACAATGAGCAGTTCTTC.

The chain recombines TRBV10-3 with TRBJ2-2, with 7 nucleotides matching TRBD1. CDR3 length: 15 amino acids. V shed 6 bases, J shed 0 bases, and the junction held 4 bases outside the gene matches. Germline V gene sequence: CDR1 ENHRY, CDR2 SYGVKD. This CDR3 reads CAISVGQANTGELFF. The CDR3 bases are TGTGCCATCAGCGTTGGACAGGCGAACACCGGGGAGCTGTTTTTT.

This clone was counted a few times. V is TRBV11-2 and J is TRBJ2-4; D possibly uses TRBD1 or TRBD2 (7 bases each). The CDR3 sequence is 16 residues long. Trimming removed 5 bases at V and 6 bases at J, with 20 bases between. CDR1 and CDR2 from the germline V gene are SGHAT and FQNNGV. The CDR3 sequence: CASSPQGGVAGNIQYF. Written as DNA, the CDR3 is TGTGCCAGCAGCCCCCAGGGGGGGGTCGCTGGAAACATTCAGTACTTC.

This chain uses TRBV2 with TRBJ1-1; D is uncertain. Trimming pared 7 bases from V and 7 bases from J, leaving 13 bases between. The CDR3 is made up of 12 amino acids. Germline values: CDR1 SNHLY, CDR2 FYNNEI. CDR3 loop: CASTQAGFEAFF. In DNA form, the CDR3 reads TGTGCCAGCACCCAAGCGGGGTTTGAAGCTTTCTTT.

This clone has only a few counts. The chain has TRBV5-6 and TRBJ1-2, with D possibly TRBD1 on 6 matching bases. The germline CDR1 and CDR2 sequences are SGHDT and YYEEEE. CDR3 size: 14 residues. V shed 4 bases and J shed 7 bases, with 17 bases lying between them. CDR3 residues: CASSPRGALGGYTF. The CDR3 nucleotides read TGTGCCAGCAGCCCCAGGGGTGCTCTTGGTGGCTACACCTTC.

This clone was observed a handful of times. The gene calls are TRBV7-2 and TRBJ2-1; D is unclear. Germline CDR1 and CDR2: SGHTA and FQGNSA. V lost 5 bases, J lost 5 bases, and 7 bases lay in between. The CDR3 sequence is 12 residues long. The CDR3 DNA reads TGTGCCAGCAGCCGAGATAACAATGAGCAGTTCTTC. Amino acids: CASSRDNNEQFF.

The table lists this clone with a few counts. The chain uses TRBV7-9 and TRBJ2-1; D uncertain. The V gene's germline CDR1 is SEHNR and CDR2 FQNEAQ (reference sequence). The CDR3 length is 14 residues. V gave up 5 bases and J gave up 3 bases, with 11 bases separating them. The CDR3 region is CASSTEPLYNEQFF. The CDR3 nucleotides read TGTGCCAGCAGCACGGAGCCTCTCTACAATGAGCAGTTCTTC.

This clone was counted between two and nine times. The chain joins TRBV20-1 to TRBJ1-2; 8 nucleotides line up with TRBD1. Germline CDR1 is DFQATT and CDR2 is SNEGSKA (reference sequence). Trimming removed 4 bases from V and 7 bases from J; junction bases left unmatched: 2. The CDR3 runs 11 residues. CDR3 protein: CSATRGLGYTF. Here the CDR3 DNA reads TGCAGTGCTACCAGGGGGCTTGGCTACACCTTC.

This chain uses TRBV28 with TRBJ1-4, with TRBD1 as a possible D gene (6 bases). Germline loops: CDR1 MDHEN, CDR2 SYDVKM. Trimming pared 5 bases from V and 5 bases from J, leaving 15 bases between. The CDR3 has 15 amino acids. CDR3 region: CASSPPGARNEKLFF. In DNA, the CDR3 is TGTGCCAGCAGTCCACCGGGGGCCCGGAATGAAAAACTGTTTTTT.

This clone was seen only a few times. The chain has TRBV5-1 and TRBJ2-2; D is unresolved. This CDR3 has 15 residues. V dropped 0 bases and J dropped 0 bases, with 6 bases sitting between them. Germline assignment: CDR1 SGHRS and CDR2 YFSETQ. DNA of the CDR3: TGCGCCAGCAGCTTGGGTCAGACGAACACCGGGGAGCTGTTTTTT. It yields the protein CASSLGQTNTGELFF.

This clone was found a few times. V is TRBV18 and J is TRBJ2-3; D uncertain. V was cut by 5 bases and J by 0 bases, with 12 bases left in between. The CDR3 has 15 residues. Germline V lookup: CDR1 KGHSH, CDR2 LQKENI. As DNA, the CDR3 is TGTGCCAGCTCATCCTCCGTCACTAGCACAGATACGCAGTATTTT. Translated, it gives CASSSSVTSTDTQYF.

The J gene is TRBJ2-3, the V gene TRBV27; D is unclear. The V and J ends lost 3 bases and 3 bases respectively, with 7 bases between them. This CDR3 contains 13 residues. Germline V CDR1 and CDR2: MNHEY, SMNVEV (reference sequence). The CDR3 is CASSFSVTDTQYF. The CDR3 coding sequence is TGTGCCAGCAGTTTTTCAGTGACAGATACGCAGTATTTT.

This rearrangement joins TRBV5-6 to TRBJ2-7; D ambiguous. In germline, CDR1 is SGHDT, CDR2 YYEEEE. The V end was cut by 3 bases, the J end by 3 bases, with 4 bases between. The CDR3 length is 11 residues. The chain's CDR3 is CASSYVYEQYF. In DNA form, the CDR3 reads TGTGCCAGCAGCTATGTCTACGAGCAGTACTTC.

J is TRBJ1-1 and V is TRBV9; D remains ambiguous. The CDR3 spans 15 residues. The V gene's germline CDR1 is SGDLS and CDR2 YYNGEE. V lost 0 bases, J lost 1 base, and 10 bases lay in between. CDR3 protein: CASSVAGGGNTEAFF. The CDR3 nucleotides read TGTGCCAGCAGCGTAGCGGGTGGAGGGAACACTGAAGCTTTCTTT. Full variable domain (remainder filled in from reference TRBV9 and TRBJ1-1): DSGVTQTPKHLITATGQRVTLRCSPRSGDLSVYWYQQSLDQGLQFLIQYYNGEERAKGNILERFSAQQFPDLHSELNLSSLELGDSALYFCASSVAGGGNTEAFFGQGTRLTVV.

CDR3 residues: CATTRDSSYEQYF. The CDR3 region has the DNA TGTGCCACCACCCGGGACTCCAGCTACGAGCAGTACTTC. The chain uses TRBV19 and TRBJ2-7, with D tentatively TRBD2 (6 bases). This CDR3 has 13 residues. V was cut by 10 bases and J by 3 bases, with 16 bases left in between. Germline values: CDR1 LNHDA, CDR2 SQIVND (reference sequence).

This clone was observed a few times. The chain couples TRBV30 to TRBJ1-1, with D maybe TRBD1 (5 bases). Germline lookup yields CDR1 GTSNPN and CDR2 SVGIG (reference sequence). The CDR3 totals 13 residues. Trimming removed 4 bases at V and 4 bases at J, with 13 bases between. CDR3 amino acids: CAWKTQGTTEAFF. The CDR3 DNA sequence: TGTGCCTGGAAGACCCAGGGAACCACTGAAGCTTTCTTT.